The sequence of this TCR beta chain was determined in a study of T cell responses to AZD1222 COVID-19 vaccine. Whole-study findings and limits: The repertoires were collected only after the peak T cell response. Baseline seropositivity characterized only a handful of AZD1222 recipients. Two AZD1222 doses significantly raised spike-specific TCR breadth and depth over controls. It should be noted that donors were predominantly white British and more often female, and clonal diversity was possibly underestimated.

Assay: immunoSEQ multiplex PCR; the TCRdb copy retains only in-frame clones and omits some. Of 150,000 to 180,000 clones in the sample, about 90% were seen once. Comment on this clone: Its antigen is as yet unknown.

Sequenced here: peripheral blood, sampled on day 0 of MenACWY control vaccination. The sequence was obtained from an adult in good health.

CDR3 region: CASSFEGGIGYEKLFF. The CDR3 coding sequence is TGTGCCAGCAGTTTCGAGGGGGGAATAGGATATGAAAAACTGTTTTTT. V and J are TRBV28 and TRBJ1-4; a weak D match, TRBD1 (6 bases). V was shortened by 3 bases and J by 6 bases, with 17 bases between the two germline ends. The CDR3 is 16 amino acids. Germline V gives CDR1 MDHEN, CDR2 SYDVKM.